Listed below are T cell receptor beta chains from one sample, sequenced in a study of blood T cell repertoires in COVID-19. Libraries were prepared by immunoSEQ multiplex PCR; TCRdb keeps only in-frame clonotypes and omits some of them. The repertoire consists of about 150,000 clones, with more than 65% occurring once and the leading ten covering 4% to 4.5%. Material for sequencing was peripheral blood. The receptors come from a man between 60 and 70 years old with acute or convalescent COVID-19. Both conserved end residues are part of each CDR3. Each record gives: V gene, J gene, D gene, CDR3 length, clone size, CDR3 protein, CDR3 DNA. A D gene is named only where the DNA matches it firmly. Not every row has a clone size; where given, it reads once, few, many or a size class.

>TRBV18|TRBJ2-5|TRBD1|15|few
CASSLLTGGMETQYF
TGTGCCAGCTCACTACTAACAGGGGGGATGGAGACCCAGTACTTC
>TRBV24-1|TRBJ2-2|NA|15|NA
CATSETGRNTGELFF
TGTGCCACCAGTGAAACAGGTCGTAACACCGGGGAGCTGTTTTTT
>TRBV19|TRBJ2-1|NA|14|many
CASSIGPIDSEQFF
TGTGCCAGTAGTATAGGGCCCATAGACAGTGAGCAGTTCTTC
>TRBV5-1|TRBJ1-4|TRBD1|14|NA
CASSPGTANEKLFF
TGCGCCAGCAGTCCCGGGACAGCAAATGAAAAACTGTTTTTT
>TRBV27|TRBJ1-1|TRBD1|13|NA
CASRGQGATEAFF
TGTGCCAGCAGGGGACAGGGGGCGACTGAAGCTTTCTTT
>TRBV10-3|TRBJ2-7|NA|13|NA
CAISEGEGYEQYF
TGTGCCATCAGTGAGGGTGAGGGCTACGAGCAGTACTTC
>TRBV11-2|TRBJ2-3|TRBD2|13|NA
CASSTETSYTQYF
TGTGCCAGCAGCACAGAGACTAGCTATACGCAGTATTTT
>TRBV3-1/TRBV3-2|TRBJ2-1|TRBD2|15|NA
CASSQRLAGFGEQFF
TGTGCCAGCAGCCAGAGACTAGCGGGATTCGGTGAGCAGTTCTTC
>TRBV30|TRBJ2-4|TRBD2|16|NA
CAWSVAGVYAKNIQYF
TGTGCCTGGAGTGTAGCGGGAGTTTATGCCAAAAACATTCAGTACTTC
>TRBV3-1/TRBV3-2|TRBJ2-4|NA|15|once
CASTPGGLPGNIQYF
TGTGCCAGCACCCCAGGGGGGCTCCCGGGGAACATTCAGTACTTC
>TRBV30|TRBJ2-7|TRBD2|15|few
CAWSPRESPNYEQYF
TGTGCCTGGAGTCCGCGGGAGTCCCCCAACTACGAGCAGTACTTC
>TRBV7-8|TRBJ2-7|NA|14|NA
CASSPMRLSYEQYF
TGTGCCAGCAGTCCGATGCGCCTCTCCTACGAGCAGTACTTC
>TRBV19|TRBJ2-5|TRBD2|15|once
CASQLAGGLQETQYF
TGTGCCAGTCAGCTAGCGGGGGGATTACAAGAGACCCAGTACTTC
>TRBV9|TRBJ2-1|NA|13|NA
CASSVGGQDEQFF
TGTGCCAGCAGCGTAGGGGGGCAGGATGAGCAGTTCTTC
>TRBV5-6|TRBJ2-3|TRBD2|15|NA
CASSGLAGGLDTQYF
TGTGCCAGCAGCGGACTAGCGGGAGGGCTGGATACGCAGTATTTT
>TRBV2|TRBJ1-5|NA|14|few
CASLRELGNQPQHF
TGTGCCAGCCTCCGGGAATTGGGGAATCAGCCCCAGCATTTT
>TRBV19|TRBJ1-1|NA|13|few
CASRQNLNTEAFF
TGTGCCAGTAGACAGAATCTGAACACTGAAGCTTTCTTT
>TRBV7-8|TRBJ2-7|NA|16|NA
CASSASYLTVRGEQYF
TGTGCCAGCAGCGCCTCCTATTTGACTGTCCGGGGGGAGCAGTACTTC
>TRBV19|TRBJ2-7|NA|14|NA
CASSIGTQAYEQYF
TGTGCCAGTAGTATCGGGACTCAAGCCTACGAGCAGTACTTC
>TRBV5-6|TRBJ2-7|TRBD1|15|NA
CASSLIGQVSYEQYF
TGTGCCAGCAGCTTGATCGGACAGGTCTCCTACGAGCAGTACTTC
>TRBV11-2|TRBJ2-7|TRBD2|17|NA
CASSFELAGGGSYEQYF
TGTGCCAGCAGCTTCGAACTAGCGGGAGGGGGGTCCTACGAGCAGTACTTC
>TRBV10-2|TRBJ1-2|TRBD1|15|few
CASTSGGAGGYGYTF
TGCGCCAGCACTTCCGGAGGGGCAGGGGGATATGGCTACACCTTC
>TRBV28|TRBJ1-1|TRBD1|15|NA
CASSLYSGGNTEAFF
TGTGCCAGCAGTTTATACTCAGGGGGAAACACTGAAGCTTTCTTT
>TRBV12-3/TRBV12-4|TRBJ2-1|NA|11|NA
CASTLTREQFF
TGTGCCAGCACCTTGACACGGGAGCAGTTCTTC
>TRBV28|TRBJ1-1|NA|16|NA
CASTFGGGAGHTEAFF
TGTGCCAGCACCTTTGGGGGGGGCGCAGGACACACTGAAGCTTTCTTT
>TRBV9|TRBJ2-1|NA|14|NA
CASSVEQVIGEQFF
TGTGCCAGCAGCGTAGAACAGGTCATCGGTGAGCAGTTCTTC
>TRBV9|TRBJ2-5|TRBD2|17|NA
CASSVGGLAGVLETQYF
TGTGCCAGCAGCGTAGGGGGACTAGCGGGTGTCCTGGAGACCCAGTACTTC
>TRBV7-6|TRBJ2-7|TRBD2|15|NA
CASSLAGAGVYEQYF
TGTGCCAGCAGCTTAGCAGGAGCGGGAGTTTACGAGCAGTACTTC
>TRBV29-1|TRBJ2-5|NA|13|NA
CSALRQNQETQYF
TGCAGCGCACTACGGCAGAACCAAGAGACCCAGTACTTC
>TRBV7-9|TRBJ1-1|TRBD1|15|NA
CASSLARTGSTEAFF
TGTGCCAGCAGCTTAGCGAGGACAGGGTCCACTGAAGCTTTCTTT
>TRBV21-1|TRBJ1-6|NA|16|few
CASSKVGSSYNSPLHF
TGTGCCAGCAGCAAGGTGGGCAGCTCCTATAATTCACCCCTCCACTTT
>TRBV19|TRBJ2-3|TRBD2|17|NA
CASSPRLAGERTDTQYF
TGTGCCAGTAGCCCCCGGCTAGCGGGAGAAAGGACAGATACGCAGTATTTT
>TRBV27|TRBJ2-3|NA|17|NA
CASSLLASGMGADTQYF
TGTGCCAGCAGTTTACTGGCTAGTGGGATGGGAGCAGATACGCAGTATTTT
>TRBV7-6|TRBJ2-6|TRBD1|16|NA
CASSRSGGSGANVLTF
TGTGCCAGCAGCCGCTCAGGGGGCTCTGGGGCCAACGTCCTGACTTTC
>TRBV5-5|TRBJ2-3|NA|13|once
CASSAQGGDTQYF
TGTGCCAGCAGCGCGCAGGGGGGCGATACGCAGTATTTT
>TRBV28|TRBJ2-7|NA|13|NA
CASRQADWYEQYF
TGTGCCAGCAGACAGGCCGACTGGTACGAGCAGTACTTC
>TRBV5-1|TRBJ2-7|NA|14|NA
CASSLGGNSYEQYF
TGCGCCAGCAGCTTGGGAGGGAATTCCTACGAGCAGTACTTC
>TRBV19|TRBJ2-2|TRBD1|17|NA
CASSITLGQENTGELFF
TGTGCCAGTAGTATTACTTTGGGACAGGAGAACACCGGGGAGCTGTTTTTT
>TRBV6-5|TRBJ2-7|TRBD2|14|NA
CASSRTSGREEQYF
TGTGCCAGCAGTAGGACTAGCGGGAGAGAGGAGCAGTACTTC
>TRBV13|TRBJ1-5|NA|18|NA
CASSLEGHKGFRSQPQHF
TGTGCCAGCAGCTTAGAAGGACACAAGGGGTTTAGAAGTCAGCCCCAGCATTTT
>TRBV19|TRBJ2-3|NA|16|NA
CASSRAGTQAGDTQYF
TGTGCCAGTTCCCGAGCCGGGACTCAAGCGGGAGATACGCAGTATTTT
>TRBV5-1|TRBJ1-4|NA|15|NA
CASSSRGGSNEKLFF
TGCGCCAGCAGCTCCCGGGGGGGCTCCAATGAAAAACTGTTTTTT
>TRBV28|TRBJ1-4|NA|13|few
CASRPWGPEKLFF
TGTGCCAGCAGGCCCTGGGGGCCTGAAAAACTGTTTTTT
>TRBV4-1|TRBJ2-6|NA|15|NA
CASSQRGTGANVLTF
TGCGCCAGCAGCCAACGAGGGACTGGGGCCAACGTCCTGACTTTC
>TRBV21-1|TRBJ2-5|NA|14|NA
CASSNSPWEETQYF
TGTGCCAGCAGCAATTCCCCCTGGGAGGAGACCCAGTACTTC
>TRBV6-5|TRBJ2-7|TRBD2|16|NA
CASSYGNKRETDEQYF
TGTGCCAGCAGTTACGGGAATAAGCGGGAGACGGACGAGCAGTACTTC
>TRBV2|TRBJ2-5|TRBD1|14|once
CASNGQGARETQYF
TGTGCCAGCAATGGACAGGGGGCGAGAGAGACCCAGTACTTC
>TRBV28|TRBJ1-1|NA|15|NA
CASSVNRETNTEAFF
TGTGCCAGCAGTGTCAACAGGGAGACGAACACTGAAGCTTTCTTT
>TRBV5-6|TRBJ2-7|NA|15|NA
CASSSRLTYSDEQYF
TGTGCCAGCAGCTCTAGACTAACGTATTCGGACGAGCAGTACTTC
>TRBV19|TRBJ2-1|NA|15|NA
CASRGGGRLSNEQFF
TGTGCCAGTAGGGGGGGTGGCAGGCTGTCCAATGAGCAGTTCTTC
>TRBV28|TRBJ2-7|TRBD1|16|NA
CASRPRDRVKSYEQYF
TGTGCCAGCAGACCCCGGGACAGGGTTAAAAGCTACGAGCAGTACTTC
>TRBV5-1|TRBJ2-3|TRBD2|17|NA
CASSLGSLAGSTDTQYF
TGCGCCAGCAGCTTGGGGTCCTTAGCGGGGAGCACAGATACGCAGTATTTT
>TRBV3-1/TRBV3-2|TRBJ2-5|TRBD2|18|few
CASSQELGREGNQETQYF
TGTGCCAGCAGCCAAGAATTAGGGAGGGAGGGGAACCAAGAGACCCAGTACTTC